This passage covers 32 T cell receptor beta chains from one sample sequenced in a study of tumor-infiltrating lymphocytes in oesophageal squamous cell carcinoma. TCRdb reprocessed the PCR reads with MiXCR, giving one entry per CDR3 protein. The sample consists of about 18,000 distinct CDR3 sequences, 44% of them appearing once. The specimen sequenced was blood. The source is a female donor with esophageal squamous cell carcinoma.

This clonotype was observed many times. The CDR3 spells CASSGTSRSGEQFF. The DNA for the CDR3 is TGTGCCAGTTCCGGGACTAGTAGGAGTGGTGAGCAGTTCTTC. The V call is TRBV5-6, the J call TRBJ2-1, with 8 positions matching TRBD2. Germline V gene lookup returns CDR1 SGHDT and CDR2 YYEEEE. V gave up 8 bases and J gave up 9 bases; unmatched junction bases: 13. CDR3 length equals 14 residues.

The gene calls are TRBV2 and TRBJ2-7, with D perhaps TRBD2 (6 bases). CDR1 and CDR2 (germline): SNHLY, FYNNEI. V lost 6 bases and J 2 bases, leaving 14 bases between the germline ends. CDR3 length: 14 amino acids. The CDR3 DNA sequence: TGTGCCAGCAGGAAGGAGGGGACTGCCTACGAGCAGTACTTC. Amino acid sequence: CASRKEGTAYEQYF.

The V and J genes are TRBV10-3 and TRBJ1-1; D ambiguous. Near its end, the DNA agrees better with TRBJ1-4, so the J call may be wrong. This CDR3 region has 14 residues. Germline loops: CDR1 ENHRY, CDR2 SYGVKD. Written as DNA, the CDR3 is TGTGCCATCAGTGGACCGGACTTAGGGGAAAAACTGTTTTTT. It specifies CAISGPDLGEKLFF.

This clonotype was seen only a few times. The chain has TRBV27 and TRBJ2-5; the D is unclear. The germline V gene encodes CDR1 MNHEY and CDR2 SMNVEV (reference sequence). V lost 3 bases and J lost 7, with 9 bases in between. The length of the CDR3 is 12 residues. In DNA form, the CDR3 reads TGTGCCAGCAGTTTGGACGTTGGGACCCAGTACTTC. This translates into CASSLDVGTQYF.

Relative to its sample, this clonotype is medium-sized. The rearrangement joins TRBV7-8 to TRBJ2-3; D might be TRBD1 or TRBD2, each matching 5 bases. Germline V gives CDR1 SGHVS, CDR2 FQNEAQ. This CDR3 is built from 13 residues. V lost 0 bases to trimming and J lost 7 bases, with 8 bases between them. The CDR3 region has the DNA TGTGCCAGCAGCTTAGCCGGGGCGAATACGCAGTATTTT. Translated: CASSLAGANTQYF.

V is TRBV7-6 and J is TRBJ2-1; D is unclear. Near its end, the DNA agrees better with TRBJ2-7, so the J call may be wrong. Germline V CDR1 and CDR2: SGHVS, FNYEAQ. The CDR3 consists of 13 residues. The CDR3 loop is CASSLERTYEQYF. The CDR3, as DNA: TGTGCCAGCAGCTTAGAACGGACCTACGAGCAGTACTTC.

The rearrangement links TRBV5-1 to TRBJ2-3; TRBD2 agrees at 14 bases. The CDR3 sequence is 15 residues long. Trimming removed 4 bases from V and 4 bases from J; junction bases left unmatched: 2. Germline V gives CDR1 SGHRS, CDR2 YFSETQ. The CDR3 coding sequence is TGCGCCAGCAGCATGACTAGCGGGGGGGCAGATACGCAGTATTTT. Amino acids: CASSMTSGGADTQYF.

This clonotype is medium-sized. The V call is TRBV11-1, the J call TRBJ2-7, with a possible D match to TRBD2 (6 bases). Germline V gene data show CDR1 as SGHAT and CDR2 as FQDESV (reference sequence). V was cut by 1 base and J by 4 bases, with 8 bases left in between. The CDR3 contains 13 residues. CDR3 sequence reads: CASSLGEAYEQYF. CDR3 nucleotide sequence: TGTGCCAGCAGCTTAGGGGAGGCGTACGAGCAGTACTTC. Full variable domain (rest looked up from reference TRBV11-1 and TRBJ2-7): EAEVAQSPRYKITEKSQAVAFWCDPISGHATLYWYRQILGQGPELLVQFQDESVVDDSQLPKDRFSAERLKGVDSTLKIQPAELGDSAMYLCASSLGEAYEQYFGPGTRLTVT.

This clonotype was recorded many times. The V and J genes are TRBV2 and TRBJ2-1; 7 positions agree with TRBD2. The CDR3 length is 15 residues. J lost 1 base, V lost 5 bases, and 5 bases had no gene match. Per the germline V gene, CDR1 is SNHLY and CDR2 is FYNNEI. The CDR3 reads CASSPLALSYNEQFF. CDR3 bases: TGTGCCAGCAGTCCACTAGCGCTATCCTACAATGAGCAGTTCTTC.

The V call is TRBV11-3, the J call TRBJ2-3, with D tentatively TRBD2 (6 bases). The J call may be in error: the DNA end matches TRBJ2-5 better. Germline CDR1 is SGHNT and CDR2 is YENEEA. CDR3 size: 17 residues. The CDR3 is CASSLGIGGSGGETQYF. CDR3 DNA: TGTGCCAGCAGCTTAGGGATCGGAGGGTCCGGGGGAGAGACCCAGTACTTC.

This clonotype is categorized as medium-sized. The genes are TRBV6-1 and TRBJ2-6; D is unresolved. V gave up 7 bases and J gave up 4 bases, with 8 bases separating them. CDR1 and CDR2 (germline): MNHNS, SASEGT. CDR3 length: 13 amino acids. Written as DNA, the CDR3 is TGTGCCAGCAAGGAATCAGGGGCCAACGTCCTGACTTTC. It yields the protein CASKESGANVLTF.

This clonotype was seen ten or more times. J is TRBJ1-4 and V is TRBV7-9; maybe TRBD1 (5 bases). Germline assignment: CDR1 SEHNR and CDR2 FQNEAQ (reference sequence). With 3 bases removed from V and 7 bases from J, the gap between germline ends came to 12 bases. This CDR3 is 14 amino acids long. CDR3 bases: TGTGCCAGCAGCTTCGGGACCTCGGGTGAAAAACTGTTTTTT. Translated: CASSFGTSGEKLFF.

The chain has TRBV27 and TRBJ2-5; 7 bases line up with TRBD1. The CDR3 is made up of 13 amino acids. Germline V gives CDR1 MNHEY, CDR2 SMNVEV (reference sequence). V lost 6 bases, J lost 4 bases, and 5 bases stayed unmatched. The CDR3 protein is CASRDRAGETQYF. The CDR3 region has the DNA TGTGCCAGCAGAGACAGGGCGGGAGAGACCCAGTACTTC.

This clonotype was seen at least ten times. This sequence joins TRBV11-2 and TRBJ1-2; D uncertain. CDR1 is SGHAT and CDR2 is FQNNGV in the germline V gene. V lost 5 bases to trimming and J lost 0 bases, with 16 bases between them. The length of the CDR3 is 16 residues. DNA for the CDR3: TGTGCCAGCAGCGCCCGGCCTGGCCATACTAACTATGGCTACACCTTC. Protein product: CASSARPGHTNYGYTF.

The chain couples TRBV7-3 to TRBJ2-5; D is unclear. The assigned J gene may be wrong: the sequence end matches TRBJ2-7 better. CDR1 and CDR2 (germline): SGHTA, FQGTGA. This CDR3 has 13 amino acids. The CDR3 DNA sequence: TGTGCCAGCAGCTTATTTGGTCTCTACGAGCAGTACTTC. It yields the protein CASSLFGLYEQYF.

This clonotype showed up just once. The chain links TRBV7-2 to TRBJ1-1; the match to TRBD1 covers 8 bases. The germline gives CDR1 SGHTA, CDR2 FQGNSA. This CDR3 has 13 amino acids. Trimming at V came to 5 bases and at J to 8 bases, leaving 7 bases not matched to a gene. The CDR3 reads CASSANRQGEAFF. Here the CDR3 DNA reads TGTGCCAGCAGCGCCAACCGACAGGGGGAAGCTTTCTTT.

This clonotype occurred a few times. It is unclear where the CDR3 begins or ends on the DNA, so no DNA is shown, and the CDR3 is as TCRdb lists it. CDR3 protein: CATSDLPDREGLRLHLRF. The chain couples TRBV24-1 to TRBJ2-6; TRBD1 is taken as the D call from the table, unchecked against the DNA. The CDR3 is 18 amino acids in total, end residues counted. The V gene's germline CDR1 is KGHDR and CDR2 SFDVKD.

There are many counts of this clonotype. This chain uses TRBV15 with TRBJ2-1, with D unclear. Trimming shortened V by 0 bases and J by 0 bases, and 9 bases separated the two germline ends. CDR3 size: 16 residues. Germline V gene sequence: CDR1 LNHNV, CDR2 YYDKDF (reference sequence). The CDR3 reads CATSREKPGSYNEQFF. The CDR3 coding sequence is TGTGCCACCAGCAGAGAGAAGCCGGGCTCCTACAATGAGCAGTTCTTC.

This clonotype is judged medium-sized. The V gene is TRBV7-2, the J gene TRBJ2-5; 7 positions agree with TRBD1. This CDR3 region has 14 residues. Trimming took 4 bases from V and 4 from J; bases not matched to a gene: 6. Germline CDR1 reads SGHTA; CDR2 reads FQGNSA. The CDR3, as DNA: TGTGCCAGCAGCTCATTACAGGGGCTAGAGACCCAGTACTTC. Translating it yields CASSSLQGLETQYF.

This clonotype was seen a handful of times. J is TRBJ2-2 and V is TRBV5-1; 7 bases agree with TRBD1. Trimming took 3 bases from V and 5 from J; bases not matched to a gene: 7. Germline loops: CDR1 SGHRS, CDR2 YFSETQ. The CDR3 contains 15 residues. CDR3 DNA: TGCGCCAGCAGCTATGGAGGCAGGGGGACCGGGGAGCTGTTTTTT. This gives the protein CASSYGGRGTGELFF.

This clonotype was recorded a few times. The chain uses TRBV7-3 and TRBJ1-3; a weak D match, TRBD1 (5 bases). Germline CDR1 and CDR2: SGHTA and FQGTGA. The CDR3 is 18 residues long. Trimming stripped 7 bases from V and 0 bases from J, with 22 bases between. The CDR3 nucleotides are TGTGCCAGCATCAGAGTGACGGGACTTACGAACTCTGGAAACACCATATATTTT. It encodes CASIRVTGLTNSGNTIYF.

This chain uses TRBV6-6 with TRBJ2-7; D possibly corresponds to TRBD1 (5 bases). The J call is uncertain, as TRBJ1-2 better fits the DNA end. The CDR3 runs 14 residues. The germline gives CDR1 MNHNY, CDR2 SVGAGI (reference sequence). The CDR3 spells CASSYGGVVQGYTF. Written as DNA, the CDR3 is TGTGCCAGCAGTTACGGGGGGGTGGTTCAGGGCTACACCTTC.

This clonotype counts as medium-sized. V usage is TRBV6-6 and J usage is TRBJ2-1; 8 bases are a match to TRBD2. CDR1 and CDR2 from the germline V gene are MNHNY and SVGAGI (reference sequence). CDR3 length: 17 amino acids. Unmatched junction bases numbered 7, after V lost 0 bases and J lost 3 bases. The CDR3 nucleotides read TGTGCCAGCAGTTACTCGCCACCAGCGGGGGTCTACAATGAGCAGTTCTTC. Its protein product is CASSYSPPAGVYNEQFF.

The chain combines TRBV7-3 with TRBJ2-4; D call uncertain. From germline, CDR1 is SGHTA and CDR2 FQGTGA. The V end lost 1 base, the J end lost 13 bases, and 20 bases lay between the germline ends. The CDR3 has 15 residues. The CDR3 coding sequence is TGTGCCAGCAGCTTAAGTGACCCTATCTCCAATGAGCAGTACTTC. Amino acid sequence: CASSLSDPISNEQYF.

This clonotype was seen repeatedly, ten times or more. This sequence joins TRBV19 and TRBJ1-1; no definite D call. The germline V gene has CDR1 LNHDA and CDR2 SQIVND (reference sequence). The length of the CDR3 is 15 residues. The ends were cut back, 1 base at V and 0 bases at J, with 9 bases in the middle. In DNA, the CDR3 is TGTGCCAGTAGTATAGGCGCGGGAATGAACACTGAAGCTTTCTTT. It is translated as CASSIGAGMNTEAFF.

The gene calls are TRBV7-6 and TRBJ2-3; 12 bases align to TRBD2. The J call is doubtful: the DNA matches TRBJ2-7 better. There are 18 residues in the CDR3. Germline CDR1 reads SGHVS; CDR2 reads FNYEAQ. CDR3 nucleotide sequence: TGTGCCAGCAGCTTAACGCGGCCTAGCGGGAGGGCCGGGAATGAGCAGTACTTC. Encoded protein: CASSLTRPSGRAGNEQYF.

The chain has TRBV12-3 or TRBV12-4 and TRBJ1-5; the D gene is possibly TRBD1 (6 bases). The CDR3 spans 13 residues. Trimming removed 4 bases from V and 7 bases from J, with 11 bases in between. CDR3 sequence: CASSYRAGQPQHF. For the CDR3, the DNA is TGTGCCAGCAGTTACAGGGCTGGACAGCCCCAGCATTTT.

This chain links TRBV3-1 with TRBJ1-1; a possible D gene is TRBD1 (6 bases). CDR3 length: 14 residues. V dropped 3 bases and J dropped 1 base, with 9 bases sitting between them. Looked up from germline, CDR1 is LGHDT and CDR2 is YNNKEL (reference sequence). The CDR3 loop is CASSHPQGNTEAFF. CDR3 bases: TGTGCCAGCAGCCATCCACAGGGGAACACTGAAGCTTTCTTT. The variable domain in full, completed from reference TRBV3-1 and TRBJ1-1, reads DTAVSQTPKYLVTQMGNDKSIKCEQNLGHDTMYWYKQDSKKFLKIMFSYNNKELIINETVPNRFSPKSPDKAHLNLHINSLELGDSAVYFCASSHPQGNTEAFFGQGTRLTVV.

A note on this clonotype: A read error is likely, as this CDR3 ends without the conserved phenylalanine or tryptophan. The DNA is left out, because the CDR3 cannot be placed on it with certainty; the CDR3 is given as TCRdb lists it. The chain uses TRBV11-2 and TRBJ2-7; the table's D call of TRBD1 was not tested on the DNA. The CDR3 is made up of 17 amino acids, end residues included. The germline V gene encodes CDR1 SGHAT and CDR2 FQNNGV. The CDR3 sequence is CASSTHLSQGETQYFGS.

There are many counts of this clonotype. The rearrangement uses TRBV11-2 and TRBJ2-2, with D perhaps matching TRBD2 (6 bases). The CDR3 totals 15 residues. Germline V gene sequence: CDR1 SGHAT, CDR2 FQNNGV. V was cut by 1 base and J by 6 bases, with 12 bases left in between. The CDR3 DNA reads TGTGCCAGCAGCTTAGGGTCGGGAGTAGCCGGGGAGCTGTTTTTT. It encodes CASSLGSGVAGELFF. Based on the CDR3 plus reference TRBV11-2 and TRBJ2-2, the full variable domain is EAGVAQSPRYKIIEKRQSVAFWCNPISGHATLYWYQQILGQGPKLLIQFQNNGVVDDSQLPKDRFSAERLKGVDSTLKIQPAKLEDSAVYLCASSLGSGVAGELFFGEGSRLTVL.

This clonotype occurred a few times. The rearrangement uses TRBV7-2 and TRBJ2-3, with unresolved D. The CDR3 has 12 residues. Germline V gene data show CDR1 as SGHTA and CDR2 as FQGNSA. Trimming removed 5 bases at V and 2 bases at J, with 5 bases between. CDR3 in amino acids: CASSLYTDTQYF. As DNA, the CDR3 is TGTGCCAGCAGCCTCTACACAGATACGCAGTATTTT.

The chain employs TRBV28 and TRBJ2-5; D is possibly TRBD2 (6 bases). This CDR3 comprises 14 residues. V lost 10 bases and J lost 4, with 19 bases in between. Germline assignment: CDR1 MDHEN and CDR2 SYDVKM. The CDR3 DNA sequence: TGTGCCACCCTTAATCTCGGGGGAGGAGAGACCCAGTACTTC. It translates to CATLNLGGGETQYF.